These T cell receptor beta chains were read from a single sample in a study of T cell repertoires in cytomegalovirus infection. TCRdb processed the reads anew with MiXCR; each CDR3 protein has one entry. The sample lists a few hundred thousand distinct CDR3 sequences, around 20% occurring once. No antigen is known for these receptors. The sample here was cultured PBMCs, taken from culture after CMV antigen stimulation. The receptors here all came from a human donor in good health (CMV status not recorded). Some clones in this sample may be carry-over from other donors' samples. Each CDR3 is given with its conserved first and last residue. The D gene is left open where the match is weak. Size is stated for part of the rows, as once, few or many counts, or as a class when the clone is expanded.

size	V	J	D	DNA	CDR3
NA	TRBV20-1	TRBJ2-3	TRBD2	TGCAGTGCTAGCGACCCTAGCGGAGCCACAGATACGCAGTATTTT	CSASDPSGATDTQYF
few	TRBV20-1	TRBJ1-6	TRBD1	TGCAGTGCCAAACCGACAGGGGTAGGGAATTCACCCCTCCACTTT	CSAKPTGVGNSPLHF
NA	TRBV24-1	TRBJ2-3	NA	TGTGCCACCAGGGGGGTCACAGATACGCAGTATTTT	CATRGVTDTQYF
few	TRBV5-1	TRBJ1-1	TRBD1	TGCGCCAGCAGAAGGACAGGGGACACTGAAGCTTTCTTT	CASRRTGDTEAFF
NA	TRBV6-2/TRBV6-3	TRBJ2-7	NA	TGTGCCAGCAGTTATCAGGCCTACGAGCAGTACTTC	CASSYQAYEQYF
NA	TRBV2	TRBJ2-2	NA	TGTGCCAGCCAACGACCATCCTCGGCCGGCGGGGGGGAGCTGTTTTTT	CASQRPSSAGGGELFF
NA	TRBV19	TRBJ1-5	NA	TGTGCCAGTAGTATAGATCCTGGGTACCAGCCCCAGCATTTT	CASSIDPGYQPQHF
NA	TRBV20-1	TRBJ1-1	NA	TGCAGTGCACATAACGGGGAGAGCACTGAAGCTTTCTTT	CSAHNGESTEAFF
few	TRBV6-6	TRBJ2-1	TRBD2	TGTGCCAGCAATAGGGGACTAGCGGGAGGCTCCCTCCTTAATGAGCAGTTCTTC	CASNRGLAGGSLLNEQFF
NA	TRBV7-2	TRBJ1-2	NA	TGTGCCAGCAGCTTAGAGGGGGGTTTGAATAACTATGGCTACACCTTC	CASSLEGGLNNYGYTF
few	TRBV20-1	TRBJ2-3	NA	TGCAGTGCTTCCGATGCGGTTTGGGCAGATACGCAGTATTTT	CSASDAVWADTQYF
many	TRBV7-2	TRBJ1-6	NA	TGTGCCAGCAGCTTAGCGGGGTACCGAGGATCACCCCTCCACTTT	CASSLAGYRGSPLHF
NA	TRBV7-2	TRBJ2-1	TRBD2	TGTGCCAGCAGCTTAGTGCGGACTAGCGGGGAGTACAATGAGCAGTTCTTC	CASSLVRTSGEYNEQFF
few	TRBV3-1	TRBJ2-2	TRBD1	TGTGCCAGCAGCCTCCGACGGGGACAGTTGAACACCGGGGAGCTGTTTTTT	CASSLRRGQLNTGELFF
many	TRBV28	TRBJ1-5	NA	TGTGCCAGCAGCCCGGGAGGGAGCAATCAGCCCCAGCATTTT	CASSPGGSNQPQHF
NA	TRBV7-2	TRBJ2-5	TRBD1	TGTGCCAGCAGCATACAGGGGGCGCCCCGCGAGACCCAGTACTTC	CASSIQGAPRETQYF
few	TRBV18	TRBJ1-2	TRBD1	TGTGCCAGCTCAAGCACCGGGACAGGGGGGGACTATGGCTACACCTTC	CASSSTGTGGDYGYTF